This T cell receptor (beta chain) stems from a study of T cell responses to AZD1222 COVID-19 vaccine. General study findings and limits: Scientists sampled the repertoires only once the peak T cell response had passed.

Some clones are missing from TCRdb's copy, which holds only in-frame ones; the method was immunoSEQ multiplex PCR. The table has some 85,000 clones, 87% seen once. With regard to this clone: Antigen specificity is unknown.

This CDR3 has 15 residues. CDR1 is KGHSH and CDR2 is LQKENI in the germline V gene. V dropped 3 bases and J dropped 7; count of bases not matched to a gene: 4. This TCR derives from an adult in good health. The chain couples TRBV18 to TRBJ1-6, with 9 bases identical to TRBD1. The sample was peripheral blood, taken on day 0 of AZD1222 vaccination. Here the CDR3 DNA reads TGTGCCAGCTCACCGGGACAGGGAAGGAATTCACCCCTCCACTTT. Translating it yields CASSPGQGRNSPLHF. The variable domain in full, completed from reference TRBV18 and TRBJ1-6, reads NAGVMQNPRHLVRRRGQEARLRCSPMKGHSHVYWYRQLPEEGLKFMVYLQKENIIDESGMPKERFSAEFPKEGPSILRIQQVVRGDSAAYFCASSPGQGRNSPLHFGNGTRLTVT.